This T cell receptor (beta chain) was captured by sequencing in a study of identical twins. V was pared by 2 bases and J by 3 bases, with 1 base of the junction left unmatched. Germline loops: CDR1 MNHNS, CDR2 SASEGT. The CDR3 has 14 amino acids. This clonotype was detected a few times. TCRdb re-called the 5' RACE reads with MiXCR, one entry per CDR3 protein. The sample consists of under 800,000 distinct CDR3 sequences, 21% of them appearing once. Every sampled donor was Caucasian and healthy. These data were also filed under a second study, of T cells expressing NK-cell markers. As that report states: Only alpha-beta TCR T cells were sorted in several experiments, using an anti-gamma-delta TCR antibody.

J is TRBJ2-1 and V is TRBV6-1; 7 positions agree with TRBD2. Sequencing was performed on PBMCs. This sequence originates from a woman between 18 and 29 years old in good health. The CDR3 DNA reads as TGTGCCAGCAGTGAACTAGCGGACTACAATGAGCAGTTCTTC. Protein product: CASSELADYNEQFF.